This T cell receptor (beta chain) was documented in a study of blood T cell repertoires in COVID-19. The table came from immunoSEQ multiplex PCR; TCRdb's copy has only in-frame clones and leaves some out. The data hold approximately 270,000 clones, with 70% to 90% observed a single time. The sequence was obtained from a woman in her 70s with acute or convalescent COVID-19. The sample consisted of peripheral blood.

CDR3 in DNA: TGTGCCAGCAGCTCACTGAATATGAACACTGAAGCTTTCTTT. Its translation is CASSSLNMNTEAFF. The chain is built from TRBV7-9 and TRBJ1-1; no reliable D call. The germline V gene encodes CDR1 SEHNR and CDR2 FQNEAQ (reference sequence). Deletions cut 4 bases from V and 0 bases from J, with 9 bases between. This CDR3 is built from 14 residues.